The text below deals with one T cell receptor beta chain. This sample was included in a study of cytomegalovirus exposure and HLA in healthy donors. PCR used 60 Vbeta primers and 13 Jbeta primers. The table came from immunoSEQ multiplex PCR; TCRdb's copy has only in-frame clones and leaves some out. The sample has about 140,000 clones; 73% are singletons. Germline V lookup: CDR1 MNHNS, CDR2 SASEGT. CDR3 size: 16 residues. V was pared by 3 bases and J by 1 base, with 14 bases between. The chain links TRBV6-1 to TRBJ2-3; a possible D gene is TRBD1 (6 bases). The specimen sequenced was PBMCs. The receptor's source is a woman aged 40-49 years in good health and CMV-seronegative. CDR3 sequence: CASSDWQGPGTDTQYF. For the CDR3, the DNA is TGTGCCAGCAGTGATTGGCAGGGGCCGGGCACAGATACGCAGTATTTT.